The source of this T cell receptor beta chain is a study of blood T cell repertoires in COVID-19. The method was immunoSEQ multiplex PCR; TCRdb's version includes in-frame clones alone and lacks a portion of them. The table lists approximately 170,000 clones, 85% of them singletons. The clonotype comes from an elderly woman with COVID-19, enrolled during active disease. Sequencing was performed on peripheral blood.

The CDR3 DNA is TGTGCCAGTAGCTATGGGTCCCCGGGCACTGAAGCTTTCTTT. Its translation: CASSYGSPGTEAFF. The V and J genes are TRBV19 and TRBJ1-1; no reliable D call. Germline CDR1 reads LNHDA; CDR2 reads SQIVND (reference sequence). V was pared by 6 bases and J by 4 bases, with 15 bases between. CDR3 length equals 14 residues.